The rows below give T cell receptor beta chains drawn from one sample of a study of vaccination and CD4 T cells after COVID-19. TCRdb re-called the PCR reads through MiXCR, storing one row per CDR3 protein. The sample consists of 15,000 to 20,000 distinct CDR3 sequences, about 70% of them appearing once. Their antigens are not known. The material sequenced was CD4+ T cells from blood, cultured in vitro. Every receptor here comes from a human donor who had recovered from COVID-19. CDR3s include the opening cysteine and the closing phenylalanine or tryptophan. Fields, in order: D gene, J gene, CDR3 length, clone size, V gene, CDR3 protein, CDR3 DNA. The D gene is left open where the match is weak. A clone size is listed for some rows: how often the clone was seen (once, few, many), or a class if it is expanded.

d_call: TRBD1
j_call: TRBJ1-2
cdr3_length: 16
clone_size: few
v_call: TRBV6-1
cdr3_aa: CASSLNALGQESGYTF
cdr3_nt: TGTGCCAGCAGCCTAAACGCTCTTGGACAGGAGAGTGGCTACACCTTC

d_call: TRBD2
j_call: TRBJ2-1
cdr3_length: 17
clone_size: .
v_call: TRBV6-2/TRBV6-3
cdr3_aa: CASRPAGTRVYMGEQFF
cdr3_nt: TGTGCCAGCCGCCCCGCAGGGACTAGGGTTTACATGGGTGAGCAGTTCTTC

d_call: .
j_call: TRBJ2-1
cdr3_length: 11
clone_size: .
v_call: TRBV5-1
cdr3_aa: CASSFHNEQFF
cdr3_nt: TGCGCCAGCAGCTTTCACAATGAGCAGTTCTTC

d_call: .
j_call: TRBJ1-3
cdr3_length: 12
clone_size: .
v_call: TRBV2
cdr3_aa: CASSESGNTIYF
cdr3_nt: TGTGCCAGCAGTGAGTCTGGAAACACCATATATTTT

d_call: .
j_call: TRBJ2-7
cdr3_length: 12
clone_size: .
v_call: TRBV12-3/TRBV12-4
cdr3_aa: CASRWDIYEQYF
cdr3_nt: TGTGCCAGCAGGTGGGACATATACGAGCAGTACTTC

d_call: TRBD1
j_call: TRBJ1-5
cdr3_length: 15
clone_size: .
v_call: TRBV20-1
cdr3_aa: CSADGQGFSNQPQHF
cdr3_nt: TGCAGTGCGGACGGACAGGGTTTCAGCAATCAGCCCCAGCATTTT

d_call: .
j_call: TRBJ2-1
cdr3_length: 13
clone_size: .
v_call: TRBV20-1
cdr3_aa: CSAPGKPYNEQFF
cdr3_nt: TGCAGTGCTCCCGGGAAGCCCTACAATGAGCAGTTCTTC

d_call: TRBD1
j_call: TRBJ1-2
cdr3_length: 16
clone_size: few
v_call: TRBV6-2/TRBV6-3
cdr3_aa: CASSSIGGELNYGYTF
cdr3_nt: TGTGCCAGCAGTTCAATAGGGGGCGAACTAAACTATGGCTACACCTTC

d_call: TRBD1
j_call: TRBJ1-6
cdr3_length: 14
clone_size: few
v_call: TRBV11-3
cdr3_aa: CASSSGQAGSPLHF
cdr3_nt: TGTGCCAGCAGCTCAGGACAGGCCGGCTCACCCCTCCACTTT

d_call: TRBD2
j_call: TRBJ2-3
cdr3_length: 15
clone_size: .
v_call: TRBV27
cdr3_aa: CASSFASGRTDTQYF
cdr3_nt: TGTGCCAGCAGCTTTGCTAGCGGGAGAACAGATACGCAGTATTTT

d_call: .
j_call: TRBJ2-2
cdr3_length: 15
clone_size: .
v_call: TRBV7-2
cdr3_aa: CASTQGHSYTGELFF
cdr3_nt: TGTGCCAGCACCCAGGGGCATTCTTACACCGGGGAGCTGTTTTTT

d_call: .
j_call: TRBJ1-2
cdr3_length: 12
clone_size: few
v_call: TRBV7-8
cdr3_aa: CASSLGGNGYTF
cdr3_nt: TGTGCCAGCAGCTTAGGCGGAAATGGCTACACCTTC

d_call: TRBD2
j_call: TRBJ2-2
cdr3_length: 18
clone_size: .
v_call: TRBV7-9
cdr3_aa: CASSPQLAGVSHTGELFF
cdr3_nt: TGTGCCAGCAGCCCACAACTAGCGGGAGTTTCCCACACCGGGGAGCTGTTTTTT

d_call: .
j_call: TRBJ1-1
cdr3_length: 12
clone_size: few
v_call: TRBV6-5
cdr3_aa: CASSSRSTEAFF
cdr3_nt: TGTGCCAGCAGTTCAAGGTCTACTGAAGCTTTCTTT

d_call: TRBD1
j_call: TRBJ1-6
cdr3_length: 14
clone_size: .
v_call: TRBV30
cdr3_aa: CAWRAGQGPSPLHF
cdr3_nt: TGTGCCTGGAGGGCAGGACAGGGGCCCTCACCCCTCCACTTT

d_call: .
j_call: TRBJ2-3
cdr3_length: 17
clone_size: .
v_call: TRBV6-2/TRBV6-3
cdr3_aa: CASTSARGTSRTDTQYF
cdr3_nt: TGTGCCAGCACCTCCGCAAGGGGCACCAGTCGCACAGATACGCAGTATTTT

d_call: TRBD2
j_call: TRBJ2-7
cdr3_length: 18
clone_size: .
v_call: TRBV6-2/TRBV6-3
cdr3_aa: CASSQTRLAGGLWYEQYF
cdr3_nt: TGTGCCAGCAGCCAAACGAGACTAGCGGGAGGACTGTGGTACGAGCAGTACTTC

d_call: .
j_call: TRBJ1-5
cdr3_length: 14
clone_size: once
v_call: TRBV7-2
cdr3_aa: CASSLTRANQPQHF
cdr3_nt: TGTGCCAGCAGCTTGACACGGGCGAATCAGCCCCAGCATTTT

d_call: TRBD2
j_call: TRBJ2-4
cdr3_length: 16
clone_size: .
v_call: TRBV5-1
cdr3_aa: CASSWTSGLAKNIQYF
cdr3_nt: TGCGCCAGCAGCTGGACTAGCGGACTAGCCAAAAACATTCAGTACTTC

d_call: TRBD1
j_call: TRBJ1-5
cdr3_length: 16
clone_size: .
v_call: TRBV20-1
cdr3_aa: CSGWDRGGHGNQPQHF
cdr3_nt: TGCAGTGGATGGGACAGGGGGGGCCATGGCAATCAGCCCCAGCATTTT

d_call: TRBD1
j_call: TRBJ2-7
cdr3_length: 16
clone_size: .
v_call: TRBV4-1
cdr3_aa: CASSQSRDRASHEQYF
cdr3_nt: TGCGCCAGCAGCCAGAGCCGGGACAGGGCTTCCCACGAGCAGTACTTC

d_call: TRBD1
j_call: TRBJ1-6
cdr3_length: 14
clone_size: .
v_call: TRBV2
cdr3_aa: CASSKDRENSPLHF
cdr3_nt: TGTGCCAGCAGCAAGGACAGGGAGAATTCACCCCTCCACTTT

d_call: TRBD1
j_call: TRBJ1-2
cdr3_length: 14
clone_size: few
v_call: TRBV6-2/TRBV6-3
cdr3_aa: CATSDPGTVYGYTF
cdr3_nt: TGTGCCACTTCAGATCCCGGGACAGTGTATGGCTACACCTTC

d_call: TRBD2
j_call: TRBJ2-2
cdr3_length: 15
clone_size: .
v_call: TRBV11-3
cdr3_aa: CASSDRSGRTGELFF
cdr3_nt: TGTGCCAGCAGCGATCGGAGCGGGAGGACCGGGGAGCTGTTTTTT

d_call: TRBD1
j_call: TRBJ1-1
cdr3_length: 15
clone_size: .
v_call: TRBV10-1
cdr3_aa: CASSEGGRLNTEAFF
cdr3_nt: TGCGCCAGCAGTGAAGGGGGCAGGTTGAACACTGAAGCTTTCTTT

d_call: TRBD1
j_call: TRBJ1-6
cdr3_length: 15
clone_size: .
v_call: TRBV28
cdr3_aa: CASSLGDRDNSPLHF
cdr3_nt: TGTGCCAGCAGTTTGGGGGACAGGGACAATTCACCCCTCCACTTT

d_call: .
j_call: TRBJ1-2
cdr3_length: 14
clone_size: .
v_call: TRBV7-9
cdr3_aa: CASSLETAPGGYTF
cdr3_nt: TGTGCCAGCAGCTTAGAAACAGCACCGGGGGGCTACACCTTC

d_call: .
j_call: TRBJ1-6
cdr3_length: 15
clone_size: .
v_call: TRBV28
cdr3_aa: CASSLLRVPNSPLHF
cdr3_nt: TGTGCCAGCAGTTTACTCAGGGTGCCCAATTCACCCCTCCACTTT

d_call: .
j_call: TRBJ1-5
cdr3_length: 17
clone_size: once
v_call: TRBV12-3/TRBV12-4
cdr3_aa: CASRPKAGEWANQPQHF
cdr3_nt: TGTGCCAGCAGACCGAAAGCCGGAGAGTGGGCCAATCAGCCCCAGCATTTT

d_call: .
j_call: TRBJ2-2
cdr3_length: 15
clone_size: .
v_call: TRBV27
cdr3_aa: CASKLQGTNTGELFF
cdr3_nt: TGTGCCAGCAAGCTTCAGGGGACGAACACCGGGGAGCTGTTTTTT

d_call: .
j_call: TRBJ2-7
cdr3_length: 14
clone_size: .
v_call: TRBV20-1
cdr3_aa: CSASWPGRVYEQYF
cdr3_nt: TGCAGTGCTAGTTGGCCAGGGCGAGTCTACGAGCAGTACTTC

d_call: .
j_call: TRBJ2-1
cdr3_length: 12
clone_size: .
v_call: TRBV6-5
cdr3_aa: CASSYSGNEQFF
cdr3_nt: TGTGCCAGCAGTTACTCAGGAAATGAGCAGTTCTTC

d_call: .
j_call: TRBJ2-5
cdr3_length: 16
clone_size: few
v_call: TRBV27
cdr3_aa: CASSLRAGKGKETQYF
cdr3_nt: TGTGCCAGCAGTTTACGGGCCGGAAAAGGGAAAGAGACCCAGTACTTC

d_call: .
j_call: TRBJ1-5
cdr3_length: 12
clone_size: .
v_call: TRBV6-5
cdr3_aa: CASSYVRQPQHF
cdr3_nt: TGTGCCAGCAGTTACGTTCGACAGCCCCAGCATTTT

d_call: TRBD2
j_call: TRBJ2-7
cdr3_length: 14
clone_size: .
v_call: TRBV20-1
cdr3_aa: CSARLAGGTYEQYF
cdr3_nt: TGCAGTGCTAGGCTAGCGGGAGGAACCTACGAGCAGTACTTC

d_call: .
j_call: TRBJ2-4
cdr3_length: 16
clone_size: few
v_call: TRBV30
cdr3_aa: CAWSVREALAKNIQYF
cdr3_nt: TGTGCCTGGAGTGTACGTGAGGCCCTAGCCAAAAACATTCAGTACTTC

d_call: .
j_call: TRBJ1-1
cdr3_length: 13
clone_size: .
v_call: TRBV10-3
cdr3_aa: CAITATGNTEAFF
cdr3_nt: TGTGCCATCACTGCGACAGGGAACACTGAAGCTTTCTTT

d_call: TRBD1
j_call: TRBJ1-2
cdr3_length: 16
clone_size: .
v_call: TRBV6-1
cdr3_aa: CASTEGQVLANYGYTF
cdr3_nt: TGTGCCAGCACCGAGGGACAGGTCCTAGCTAACTATGGCTACACCTTC

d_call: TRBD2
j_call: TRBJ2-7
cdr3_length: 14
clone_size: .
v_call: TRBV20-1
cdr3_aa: CSARSTSGQYEQYF
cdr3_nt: TGCAGTGCTAGGAGCACTAGCGGCCAATACGAGCAGTACTTC

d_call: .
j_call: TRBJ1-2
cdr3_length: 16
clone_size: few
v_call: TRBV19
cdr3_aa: CASRSRGQGAVYGYTF
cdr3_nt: TGTGCCAGTAGAAGCCGCGGCCAAGGGGCTGTTTATGGCTACACCTTC

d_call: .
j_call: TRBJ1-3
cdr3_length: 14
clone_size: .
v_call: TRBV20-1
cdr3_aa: CSAGRRSSGNTIYF
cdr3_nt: TGCAGTGCTGGCCGAAGGAGCTCTGGAAACACCATATATTTT

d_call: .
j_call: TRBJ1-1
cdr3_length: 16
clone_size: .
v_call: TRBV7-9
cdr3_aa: CARMRESGDDDTEAFF
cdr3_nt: TGTGCCAGGATGCGAGAATCGGGGGACGACGATACTGAAGCTTTCTTT

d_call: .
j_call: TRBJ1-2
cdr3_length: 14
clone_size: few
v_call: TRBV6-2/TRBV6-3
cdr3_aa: CASSPQGPRGGYTF
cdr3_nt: TGTGCCAGCAGCCCGCAGGGGCCTCGAGGGGGCTACACCTTC

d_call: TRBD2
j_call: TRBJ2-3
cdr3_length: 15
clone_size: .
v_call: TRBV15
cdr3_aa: CATSRASGSTDTQYF
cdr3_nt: TGTGCCACCAGCAGAGCTAGCGGAAGCACAGATACGCAGTATTTT

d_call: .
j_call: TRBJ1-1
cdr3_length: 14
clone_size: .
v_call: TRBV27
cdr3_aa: CASSRANLNTEAFF
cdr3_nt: TGTGCCAGCAGCCGCGCAAACTTGAACACTGAAGCTTTCTTT

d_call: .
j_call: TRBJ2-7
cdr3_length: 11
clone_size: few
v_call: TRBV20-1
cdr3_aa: CQYSGSYEQYF
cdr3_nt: TGCCAATACTCAGGGAGCTACGAGCAGTACTTC

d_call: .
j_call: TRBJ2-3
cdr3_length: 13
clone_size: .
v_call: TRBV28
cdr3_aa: CASNGDFTDTQYF
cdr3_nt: TGTGCCAGCAACGGGGACTTCACAGATACGCAGTATTTT

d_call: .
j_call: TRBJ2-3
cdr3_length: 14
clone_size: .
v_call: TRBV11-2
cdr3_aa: CASSFGQDTDTQYF
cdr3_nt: TGTGCCAGCAGCTTTGGGCAGGACACAGATACGCAGTATTTT

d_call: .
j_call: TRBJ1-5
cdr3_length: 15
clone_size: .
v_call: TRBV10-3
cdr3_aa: CAIRAGTHSNQPQHF
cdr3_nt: TGTGCCATCAGGGCAGGGACGCATAGCAATCAGCCCCAGCATTTT

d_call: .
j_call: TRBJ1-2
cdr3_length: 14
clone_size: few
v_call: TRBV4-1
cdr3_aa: CASSQGAGAGGYTF
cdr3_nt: TGCGCCAGCAGCCAAGGGGCGGGGGCGGGTGGCTACACCTTC

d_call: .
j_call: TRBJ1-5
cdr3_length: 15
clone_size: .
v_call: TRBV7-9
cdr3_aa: CASSLEAGAGQPQHF
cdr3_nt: TGTGCCAGCAGCTTAGAGGCAGGGGCGGGCCAGCCCCAGCATTTT

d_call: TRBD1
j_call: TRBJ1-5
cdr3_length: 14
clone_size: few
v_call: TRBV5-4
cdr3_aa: CASIPAGGRQPQHF
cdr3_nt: TGTGCCAGCATCCCGGCAGGGGGCAGACAGCCCCAGCATTTT

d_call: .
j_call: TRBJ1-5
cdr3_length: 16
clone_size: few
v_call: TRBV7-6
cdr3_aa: CASSLRAGSGNQPQHF
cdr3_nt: TGTGCCAGCAGCTTAAGGGCAGGGAGTGGCAATCAGCCCCAGCATTTT

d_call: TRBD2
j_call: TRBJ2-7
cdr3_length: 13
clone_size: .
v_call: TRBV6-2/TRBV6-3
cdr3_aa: CASSWTSLAEQYF
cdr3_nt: TGTGCCAGCAGCTGGACTAGCTTGGCCGAGCAGTACTTC

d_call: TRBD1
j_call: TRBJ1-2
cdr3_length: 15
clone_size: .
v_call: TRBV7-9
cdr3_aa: CASSSGGFETYGYTF
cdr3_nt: TGTGCCAGCAGCTCAGGGGGTTTTGAAACTTATGGCTACACCTTC

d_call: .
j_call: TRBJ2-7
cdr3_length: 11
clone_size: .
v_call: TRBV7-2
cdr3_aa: CASSLGTEQYF
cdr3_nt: TGTGCCAGCAGCTTAGGGACCGAGCAGTACTTC

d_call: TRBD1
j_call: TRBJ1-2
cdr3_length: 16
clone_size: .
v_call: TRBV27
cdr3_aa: CASSSGQGAQLGGYTF
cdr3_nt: TGTGCCAGCAGTTCCGGACAGGGGGCTCAACTCGGAGGCTACACCTTC